This T cell receptor beta chain was captured in a study of CD8 T cells in Susac syndrome. Overall study context: Susac syndrome patients were untreated, on corticosteroids with some adding intravenous immunoglobulin, or on intravenous immunoglobulin only.

Between the trimmed V and J ends, which lost 3 bases and 6 bases, there was a span of 15 bases. CDR3 size: 14 residues. The germline gives CDR1 GTSNPN, CDR2 SVGIG (reference sequence). Reverse transcription of roughly 0.5 to 1 ug RNA was carried out with random hexamers. Coverage of TCR beta CDR3 amplification by immunoSEQ multiplex PCR extended to 54 Vbeta and 13 Jbeta. TCRdb called the immunoSEQ multiplex PCR reads again in MiXCR, with one record for every CDR3 protein. The table includes 95,000 to 150,000 distinct CDR3 sequences, over 95% detected once. Sample: CD4+ T cells from PBMCs. V usage is TRBV30 and J usage is TRBJ2-1, with D perhaps given as TRBD1 or TRBD2 (5 bases each). The source is a human donor with Susac syndrome. The CDR3: CAWSRDVVPNEQFF. CDR3 coding DNA: TGTGCCTGGAGCCGGGACGTAGTGCCCAATGAGCAGTTCTTC.